The subject of this entry is one TCR beta chain. Its specificity is unknown. The CDR3 spans 17 residues. CDR1 is GTSNPN, CDR2 SVGIG, per germline (reference sequence). Trimming left V 2 bases short and J 0 bases short, with 17 bases between. MiXCR, run by TCRdb on the 5' RACE reads, gives a single entry per CDR3 protein. The data contain 350,000 to 450,000 distinct CDR3 sequences, 25% to 30% of them seen just once; the ten biggest clones take up 0.75% to 0.9%. This entry belongs to a study of CD8 T cells in ankylosing spondylitis. Study-wide findings and caveats: Seemingly distinctive of ankylosing spondylitis blood was a TCR beta motif formed by eight highly homologous variants.

The sample was blood, either unsorted or a sorted T cell fraction (not recorded which). The sequence was obtained from a male donor with ankylosing spondylitis. This rearrangement joins TRBV30 to TRBJ2-1; tentatively, D is TRBD2 (5 bases). The CDR3 region has the DNA TGTGCCTGGAGTCCCGCGACCGGAGGCAGCTCCTACAATGAGCAGTTCTTC. This translates into CAWSPATGGSSYNEQFF.